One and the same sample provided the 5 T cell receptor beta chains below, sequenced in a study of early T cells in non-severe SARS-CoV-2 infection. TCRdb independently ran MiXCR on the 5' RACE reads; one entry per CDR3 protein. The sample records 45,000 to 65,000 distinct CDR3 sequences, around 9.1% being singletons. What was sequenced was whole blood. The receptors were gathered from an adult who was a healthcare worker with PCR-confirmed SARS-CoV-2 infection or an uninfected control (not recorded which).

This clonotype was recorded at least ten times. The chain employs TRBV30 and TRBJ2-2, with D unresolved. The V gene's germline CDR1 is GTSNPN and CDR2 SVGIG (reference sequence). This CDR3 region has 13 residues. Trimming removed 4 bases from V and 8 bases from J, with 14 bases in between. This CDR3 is CAWTPGLYGELFF. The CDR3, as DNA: TGTGCCTGGACCCCCGGCCTTTATGGGGAGCTGTTTTTT.

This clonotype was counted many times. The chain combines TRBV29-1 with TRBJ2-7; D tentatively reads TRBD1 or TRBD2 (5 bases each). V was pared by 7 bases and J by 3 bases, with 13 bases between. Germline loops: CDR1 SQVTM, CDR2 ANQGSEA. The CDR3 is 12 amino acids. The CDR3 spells CSALIGGYEQYF. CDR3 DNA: TGCAGCGCCTTGATTGGGGGCTACGAGCAGTACTTC.

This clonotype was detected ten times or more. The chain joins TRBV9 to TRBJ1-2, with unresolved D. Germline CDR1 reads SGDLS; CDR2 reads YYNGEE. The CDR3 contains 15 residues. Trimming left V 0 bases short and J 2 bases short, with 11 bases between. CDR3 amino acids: CASSVGVGVNYGYTF. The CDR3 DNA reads TGTGCCAGCAGCGTAGGGGTTGGGGTGAACTATGGCTACACCTTC.

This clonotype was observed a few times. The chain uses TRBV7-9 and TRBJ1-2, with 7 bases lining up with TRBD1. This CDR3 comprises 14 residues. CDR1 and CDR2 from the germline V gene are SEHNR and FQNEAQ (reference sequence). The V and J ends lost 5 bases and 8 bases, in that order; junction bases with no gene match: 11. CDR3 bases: TGTGCCAGCAGCATGAAGGGACAGACGGAGGGCTACACCTTC. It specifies CASSMKGQTEGYTF.

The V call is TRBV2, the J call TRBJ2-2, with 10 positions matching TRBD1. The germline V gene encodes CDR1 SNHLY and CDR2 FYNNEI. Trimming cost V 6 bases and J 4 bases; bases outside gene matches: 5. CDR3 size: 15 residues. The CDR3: CASRGTGAGTGELFF. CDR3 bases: TGTGCCAGCAGGGGGACAGGGGCCGGCACCGGGGAGCTGTTTTTT.